The rows below give T cell receptor beta chains drawn from one sample of a study of blood T cells in healthy people across ages. TCRdb re-called the 5' RACE reads through MiXCR, storing one row per CDR3 protein. The table lists fewer than 2,000,000 distinct CDR3 sequences, roughly two fifths of them singletons. The sample taken for sequencing was blood. Receptors were obtained from a human donor in good health. The CDR3 runs from the conserved cysteine through the conserved F or W. The D gene is left open where the match is weak. The size entry is marked missing in some rows and otherwise reads once, few, many or a size class.

J: TRBJ2-5; D: -; V: TRBV7-9; size: few; CDR3: CASSLDNILWETQYF; DNA: TGTGCCAGCAGCCTAGATAACATACTCTGGGAGACCCAGTACTTC
J: TRBJ2-7; D: -; V: TRBV20-1; size: few; CDR3: CSARDIVSYEQYF; DNA: TGCAGTGCTAGAGACATAGTATCTTACGAGCAGTACTTC
J: TRBJ2-1; D: -; V: TRBV3-1; size: -; CDR3: CASSQRTIHNEQFF; DNA: TGTGCCAGCAGCCAAAGGACTATTCACAATGAGCAGTTCTTC
J: TRBJ1-4; D: TRBD1; V: TRBV20-1; size: -; CDR3: CSVVRQGDYGEKLFF; DNA: TGCAGTGTCGTACGACAGGGGGATTACGGAGAAAAACTGTTTTTT
J: TRBJ2-5; D: -; V: TRBV7-9; size: -; CDR3: CATVWGGGETQYF; DNA: TGTGCCACCGTATGGGGGGGCGGAGAGACCCAGTACTTC
J: TRBJ2-5; D: -; V: TRBV4-1; size: -; CDR3: CASSQENTGIKTQYF; DNA: TGCGCCAGCAGCCAAGAGAATACAGGGATCAAGACCCAGTACTTC
J: TRBJ2-3; D: -; V: TRBV7-2; size: -; CDR3: CASSFVGGRTDTQYF; DNA: TGTGCCAGCAGCTTCGTAGGAGGGCGCACAGATACGCAGTATTTT
J: TRBJ2-1; D: -; V: TRBV6-2/TRBV6-3; size: -; CDR3: CASSDFSYNEQFF; DNA: TGTGCCAGCAGTGATTTTTCCTACAATGAGCAGTTCTTC
J: TRBJ2-1; D: TRBD1; V: TRBV7-2; size: -; CDR3: CASNRGHNEQFF; DNA: TGTGCCAGCAACAGGGGTCATAATGAGCAGTTCTTC
J: TRBJ2-7; D: -; V: TRBV5-1; size: -; CDR3: CASSLAFGRSSYEQYF; DNA: TGCGCCAGCAGCTTGGCCTTTGGCAGAAGCAGCTACGAGCAGTACTTC
J: TRBJ2-3; D: TRBD1; V: TRBV5-5; size: many; CDR3: CASSFIDAQGTDTQYF; DNA: TGTGCCAGCAGCTTCATCGATGCACAGGGGACAGATACGCAGTATTTT
J: TRBJ2-3; D: TRBD2; V: TRBV20-1; size: once; CDR3: CSARPAFYSGGTTDTQYF; DNA: TGCAGTGCTAGACCTGCGTTTTATAGCGGGGGTACCACAGATACGCAGTATTTT
J: TRBJ2-3; D: TRBD2; V: TRBV6-5; size: few; CDR3: CASSYLAAPSTDTQYF; DNA: TGTGCCAGCAGTTACCTAGCGGCCCCTAGCACAGATACGCAGTATTTT
J: TRBJ1-1; D: -; V: TRBV28; size: -; CDR3: CASSPPARTEAFF; DNA: TGTGCCAGCAGTCCCCCTGCTCGGACTGAAGCTTTCTTT
J: TRBJ2-1; D: -; V: TRBV20-1; size: -; CDR3: CSARPPPTYNEQFF; DNA: TGCAGTGCTAGACCCCCCCCTACCTACAATGAGCAGTTCTTC
J: TRBJ2-7; D: -; V: TRBV11-2; size: -; CDR3: CASSLDAGLNYEQYF; DNA: TGTGCCAGCAGCTTAGACGCAGGGTTAAACTACGAGCAGTACTTC
J: TRBJ1-1; D: TRBD1; V: TRBV5-1; size: -; CDR3: CASKFQGAPEAFF; DNA: TGCGCCAGCAAGTTTCAGGGGGCCCCCGAAGCTTTCTTT
J: TRBJ2-1; D: -; V: TRBV4-3; size: few; CDR3: CASSQVWGLEQFF; DNA: TGCGCCAGCAGCCAAGTGTGGGGGCTTGAGCAGTTCTTC
J: TRBJ1-2; D: -; V: TRBV6-1; size: -; CDR3: CASSELGDGYTF; DNA: TGTGCCAGCAGTGAATTGGGAGATGGCTACACCTTC
J: TRBJ2-3; D: TRBD2; V: TRBV7-9; size: -; CDR3: CASSLGSIAGSTDTQYF; DNA: TGTGCCAGCAGCTTAGGTTCCATAGCGGGTAGCACAGATACGCAGTATTTT
J: TRBJ2-1; D: TRBD1; V: TRBV5-4; size: -; CDR3: CASKSEQGADEQFF; DNA: TGTGCCAGCAAGAGTGAACAGGGGGCCGATGAGCAGTTCTTC
J: TRBJ1-1; D: -; V: TRBV2; size: -; CDR3: CASNQGLGTEAFF; DNA: TGTGCCAGCAATCAGGGGCTGGGCACTGAAGCTTTCTTT
J: TRBJ2-7; D: -; V: TRBV5-5; size: -; CDR3: CASSLGTAATYEQYF; DNA: TGTGCCAGCAGCTTGGGAACAGCCGCCACCTACGAGCAGTACTTC
J: TRBJ2-7; D: TRBD2; V: TRBV20-1; size: -; CDR3: CSARDSGTSGPELLYEQYF; DNA: TGCAGTGCTAGAGATTCGGGGACTAGCGGCCCCGAATTGTTGTACGAGCAGTACTTC
J: TRBJ2-1; D: -; V: TRBV29-1; size: -; CDR3: CSAVGGRNYNEQFF; DNA: TGCAGCGCTGTGGGGGGCCGTAACTACAATGAGCAGTTCTTC
J: TRBJ2-7; D: -; V: TRBV7-2; size: few; CDR3: CASSLNINEQYF; DNA: TGTGCCAGCAGCTTAAATATCAACGAGCAGTACTTC
J: TRBJ2-7; D: TRBD2; V: TRBV5-1; size: many; CDR3: CASSLVSSGNYEQYF; DNA: TGCGCCAGCAGCTTGGTGTCTAGCGGCAACTACGAGCAGTACTTC
J: TRBJ1-4; D: -; V: TRBV29-1; size: -; CDR3: CSVPSTNEKLFF; DNA: TGTAGCGTTCCTTCAACTAATGAAAAACTGTTTTTT
J: TRBJ1-1; D: -; V: TRBV24-1; size: few; CDR3: CATSDPGRGNTEAFF; DNA: TGTGCCACCAGTGATCCCGGACGGGGGAACACTGAAGCTTTCTTT
J: TRBJ2-1; D: TRBD2; V: TRBV7-9; size: few; CDR3: CASSLERGDNEQFF; DNA: TGTGCCAGCAGCTTGGAGCGGGGGGACAATGAGCAGTTCTTC
J: TRBJ1-2; D: -; V: TRBV5-1; size: few; CDR3: CASSLVAGSTYGYTF; DNA: TGCGCCAGCAGCTTGGTGGCAGGGTCTACCTATGGCTACACCTTC
J: TRBJ2-5; D: TRBD1; V: TRBV29-1; size: -; CDR3: CSVTQTGASYQETQYF; DNA: TGCAGTGTAACCCAAACAGGGGCAAGCTATCAAGAGACCCAGTACTTC